The clone carrying this T cell receptor beta chain was counted only a few times. Its antigen is not known. These data originate in a study of CD8+ T cells in alopecia areata. Study conclusions and caveats: Clonality in the scalp and expanded CD8+ clones ranked among the top 100 were significantly decreased by tofacitinib.

Once RNA had been extracted, it was reverse transcribed into cDNA to act as the sequencing template. Method: immunoSEQ multiplex PCR; TCRdb's copy keeps in-frame clones and lacks some. This sample yields over 150,000 clones, of which 50% to 60% are seen a single time; 3.3% belongs to the top ten. The CDR3 extends over 13 amino acids. Germline assignment: CDR1 GTSNPN and CDR2 SVGIG (reference sequence). Germline trimming cut 8 bases from V and 4 bases from J; bases unmatched to any gene: 9. The sample's treatment: oral pan-JAK inhibitor, 5-10 mg twice daily. Sorting from PBMCs produced CD4+ and CD8+ T cells.

The receptor comes from a human donor with alopecia areata. Sequencing used CD4+ T cells sorted from blood, obtained at week 4, from a patient treated with tofacitinib. The chain has TRBV30 and TRBJ2-5, with 8 bases aligning to TRBD1. The CDR3 coding sequence is TGTGCCGGCGACAGGGGAAGGCGAGAGACCCAGTACTTC. Translating gives CAGDRGRRETQYF.